This note documents a single T cell receptor beta chain sequence. The antigen remains undetermined. Time point here: newly diagnosed GD, antithyroid drugs for less than 3 months. The TCR library was prepared using RNA isolated from PBMCs. Graves' disease diagnosis used American Thyroid Association guidelines. The data were obtained in a study of regulatory T cells in long-lasting Graves disease. About the research overall: Newly diagnosed Graves' patients took antithyroid drugs under 3 months.

Study results and caveats: TRBV28, TRBJ1-2 and TRBJ2-5 were segments that persistent disease favored.

Sequencing libraries for TCR beta were prepared with iRepertoire HTBI primers and Arm-PCR of CDR3 regions. Per the authors' pipeline: Identified across the samples were 62 TRBV segments and about 15 TRBJ segments. In TCRdb, the multiplex PCR reads were re-called with MiXCR into one record per CDR3 protein. These V and J calls rely on TCRdb rather than the paper's analysis. The sample includes under 300,000 distinct CDR3 sequences, 20% of them seen just once. CDR1 and CDR2 (germline): SGHTS, YDEGEE. This CDR3 is built from 17 residues. Germline trimming cut 0 bases from V and 4 bases from J; bases unmatched to any gene: 8.

This receptor was identified in a female donor with Graves disease. The chain is built from TRBV5-8 and TRBJ2-3; TRBD2 matches 10 bases. Material: peripheral blood mononuclear cells (PBMCs), obtained at new diagnosis, from a patient treated with antithyroid drugs. Here the CDR3 DNA reads TGTGCCAGCAGCTTGGGTAGGACTAGCGGAATCCCAGATACGCAGTATTTT. Translating gives CASSLGRTSGIPDTQYF.